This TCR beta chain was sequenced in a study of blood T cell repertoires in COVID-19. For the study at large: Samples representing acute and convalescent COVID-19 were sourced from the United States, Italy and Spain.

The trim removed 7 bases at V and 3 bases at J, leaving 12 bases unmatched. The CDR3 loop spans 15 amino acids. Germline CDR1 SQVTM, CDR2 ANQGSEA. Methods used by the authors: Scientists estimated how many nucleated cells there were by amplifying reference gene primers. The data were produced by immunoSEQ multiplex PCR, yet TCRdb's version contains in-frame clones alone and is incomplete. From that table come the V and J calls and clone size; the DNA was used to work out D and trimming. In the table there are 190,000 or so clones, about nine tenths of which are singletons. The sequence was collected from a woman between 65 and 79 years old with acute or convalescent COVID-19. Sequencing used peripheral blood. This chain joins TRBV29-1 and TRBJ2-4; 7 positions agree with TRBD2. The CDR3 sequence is CSAPGPGGYKNIQYF. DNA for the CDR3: TGCAGCGCTCCAGGACCCGGGGGGTACAAAAACATTCAGTACTTC.